The clone carrying this TCR beta chain was counted between two and nine times. The CDR3 covers 15 residues. The V gene's germline CDR1 is MNHEY and CDR2 SVGEGT. The ends lost 2 bases at V and 6 bases at J; junction bases unmatched: 7. Via MiXCR, TCRdb re-called the RT-PCR reads, giving one row per CDR3 protein. The data contain 650,000 to 800,000 distinct CDR3 sequences, over 12% of them seen just once; the ten biggest clones take up 3% to 4.5%. This receptor was taken from a female donor in good health, serving as a healthy control. This sequence joins TRBV6-2 or TRBV6-3 and TRBJ1-5; TRBD1 aligns across 7 bases. The sample taken for sequencing was memory CD4+ T cells from blood. DNA of the CDR3: TGTGCCAGCAGTTACGCAGGGGGTGTGAGTCAGCCCCAGCATTTT. Translating gives CASSYAGGVSQPQHF.